The 15 T cell receptor beta chains given below trace back to one sample, sequenced in a study of identical twins. TCRdb processed the 5' RACE reads anew with MiXCR; each CDR3 protein has one entry. The table records 700,000 or so distinct CDR3 sequences, less than 25% of them present only once. The sample also formed part of further work on T cells expressing NK-cell markers.

The specimen was PBMCs. These receptor sequences come from a young woman in good health.

The V gene is TRBV6-2 or TRBV6-3, the J gene TRBJ2-1; 8 bases agree with TRBD1. This CDR3 spans 12 amino acids. Trimming took 4 bases from V and 10 from J; bases not matched to a gene: 3. Germline CDR1 MNHEY, CDR2 SVGEGT. The CDR3 DNA is TGTGCCAGCAGTTCCCGGGACAGGGAGCAGTTCTTC. This codes for CASSSRDREQFF.

This clonotype was detected a few times. The chain uses TRBV25-1 and TRBJ2-7; a weak D match, TRBD1 (6 bases). This CDR3 contains 15 residues. From germline, CDR1 is MGHDK and CDR2 SYGVNS. Trimming stripped 8 bases from V and 2 bases from J, with 19 bases between. In DNA, the CDR3 is TGTGCCAGCGGGAGTAACAGGGACCCCCCCTACGAGCAGTACTTC. Translated, it gives CASGSNRDPPYEQYF.

In its sample, this clonotype was seen many times. The chain links TRBV2 to TRBJ2-1; 9 nucleotides align to TRBD2. With V trimmed by 3 bases and J by 8 bases, 8 bases remained unmatched. This CDR3 is built from 15 residues. Germline CDR1 reads SNHLY; CDR2 reads FYNNEI. CDR3 DNA: TGTGCCAGCAGTGATTCGACTAGCGGTTCCCATGAGCAGTTCTTC. It codes for CASSDSTSGSHEQFF.

V usage is TRBV20-1 and J usage is TRBJ1-3; 7 nucleotides line up with TRBD1. This CDR3 contains 13 residues. Losses at the gene ends were 3 bases for V and 2 bases for J; bases not matched to a gene: 1. From germline, CDR1 is DFQATT and CDR2 SNEGSKA (reference sequence). CDR3 residues: CSARDRPGNTIYF. The CDR3 DNA is TGCAGTGCTAGGGACAGGCCTGGAAACACCATATATTTT.

The V and J genes are TRBV12-3 or TRBV12-4 and TRBJ2-3; either TRBD1 or TRBD2 may supply D (5 bases each). CDR3 size: 14 residues. The germline V and J ends were trimmed by 6 bases and 4 bases, with 14 bases remaining between them. CDR3 amino acids: CASRILGGSDTQYF. In DNA, the CDR3 is TGTGCCAGCAGGATACTTGGGGGATCAGATACGCAGTATTTT.

This clonotype came up a few times. The chain joins TRBV20-1 to TRBJ1-6; 8 bases are shared with TRBD1. The germline CDR1 and CDR2 sequences are DFQATT and SNEGSKA (reference sequence). Trimming took 2 bases from V and 9 from J; bases not matched to a gene: 3. The CDR3 is 13 amino acids. The CDR3 bases are TGCAGTGCTAGACCAGGGGGCCGTTCACCCCTCCACTTT. It is translated as CSARPGGRSPLHF.

In DNA, the CDR3 is TGTGCCAGCAGTAATGCGGGGAACACTGAGCAGTTCTTC. Residues: CASSNAGNTEQFF. V gene TRBV27 combines with J gene TRBJ2-1; weak D call: TRBD2 (6 bases). In germline, CDR1 is MNHEY, CDR2 SMNVEV (reference sequence). Trimming took 5 bases from V and 9 from J, leaving 14 bases between them. The CDR3 length is 13 residues.

This clonotype was recorded at least ten times. This rearrangement joins TRBV12-3 or TRBV12-4 to TRBJ2-7; D may be TRBD1 (5 bases). V shed 3 bases and J shed 1 base, with 13 bases lying between them. This CDR3 has 15 residues. The CDR3 spells CASSFEDIYSYEQYF. As DNA, the CDR3 is TGTGCCAGCAGTTTCGAGGACATCTATTCCTACGAGCAGTACTTC.

J is TRBJ2-3 and V is TRBV24-1; D remains unclear. Trimming stripped 12 bases from V and 0 bases from J, with 15 bases between. CDR3 length: 14 residues. CDR1 and CDR2 from the germline V gene are KGHDR and SFDVKD. The CDR3 sequence: CAPHGALSTDTQYF. In DNA, the CDR3 is TGTGCCCCTCACGGAGCCCTCAGCACAGATACGCAGTATTTT.

This chain connects TRBV29-1 to TRBJ2-2; 10 bases map to TRBD1. V lost 3 bases and J lost 13; bases outside the gene matches: 2. From germline, CDR1 is SQVTM and CDR2 ANQGSEA. This CDR3 has 11 residues. CDR3 DNA sequence: TGCAGCGTTGAGGGGGACAGGGGGCTGTTTTTT. This gives the protein CSVEGDRGLFF.

The chain links TRBV29-1 to TRBJ1-1; possibly TRBD1 for D (5 bases). The germline V gene has CDR1 SQVTM and CDR2 ANQGSEA. Trimming removed 5 bases at V and 4 bases at J, with 11 bases between. The CDR3 extends over 12 amino acids. CDR3 residues: CSVQAGFTEAFF. The CDR3 DNA is TGCAGCGTTCAGGCAGGGTTCACTGAAGCTTTCTTT. Together with reference TRBV29-1 and TRBJ1-1, the CDR3 gives the full variable domain: SAVISQKPSRDICQRGTSLTIQCQVDSQVTMMFWYRQQPGQSLTLIATANQGSEATYESGFVIDKFPISRPNLTFSTLTVSNMSPEDSSIYLCSVQAGFTEAFFGQGTRLTVV.

This clonotype was seen more than once but under ten times. The chain employs TRBV20-1 and TRBJ1-4, with D unclear. V was cut by 5 bases and J by 0 bases, with 7 bases left in between. CDR1 and CDR2 from the germline V gene are DFQATT and SNEGSKA (reference sequence). The CDR3 spans 13 residues. The CDR3 DNA is TGCAGTGCTGTTACTGCAACTAATGAAAAACTGTTTTTT. Amino acid sequence: CSAVTATNEKLFF.

This clonotype is a singleton in its sample. This CDR3 is CASSFLAGSNEKLFF. The CDR3, as DNA: TGCGCCAGCAGCTTTTTGGCAGGTAGTAATGAAAAACTGTTTTTT. The rearrangement uses TRBV5-1 and TRBJ1-4; no clear D gene. This CDR3 spans 15 amino acids. V was pared by 2 bases and J by 4 bases, with 12 bases between. Germline V gene sequence: CDR1 SGHRS, CDR2 YFSETQ.

This clonotype has at least ten counts. The chain couples TRBV2 to TRBJ2-5; D might be TRBD2 (5 bases). Per germline, CDR1 SNHLY and CDR2 FYNNEI. The ends were cut back, 4 bases at V and 1 base at J, with 10 bases in the middle. The CDR3 loop spans 14 amino acids. The CDR3 region has the DNA TGTGCCAGCAGTGTGGCGGGCAGCCAAGAGACCCAGTACTTC. Amino acids: CASSVAGSQETQYF.

J is TRBJ2-1 and V is TRBV11-2; 7 nucleotides match TRBD2. Germline assignment: CDR1 SGHAT and CDR2 FQNNGV. The CDR3 has 15 amino acids. The trim removed 5 bases at V and 5 bases at J, leaving 9 bases unmatched. In DNA form, the CDR3 reads TGTGCCAGCAGCCAGGAGACTAGCCTTAACAATGAGCAGTTCTTC. Translating it yields CASSQETSLNNEQFF.